The 27 T cell receptor beta chains below all came from one sample that was sequenced in a study of cytomegalovirus exposure and HLA in healthy donors. The primer mix had 60 Vbeta and 13 Jbeta primers. Some clones are missing from TCRdb's copy, which holds only in-frame ones; the method was immunoSEQ multiplex PCR. The data show about 150,000 clones, about three quarters seen once. The sequenced sample was PBMCs. These receptors were taken from a woman aged 40 to 49 in good health and CMV-seropositive.

This clone was counted a few times. The CDR3 loop is CASSETGTGDYGYTF. The CDR3 DNA sequence: TGCGCCAGCAGCGAAACCGGGACAGGAGACTATGGCTACACCTTC. This rearrangement joins TRBV5-1 to TRBJ1-2, with 8 bases that match TRBD1. The CDR3 spans 15 residues. The ends lost 4 bases at V and 3 bases at J; junction bases unmatched: 8. Germline-derived CDR1 and CDR2 are SGHRS and YFSETQ.

The rearrangement joins TRBV2 to TRBJ2-1; 11 positions agree with TRBD2. The CDR3 length is 15 residues. Germline CDR1 is SNHLY and CDR2 is FYNNEI. The J segment lost 3 bases and the V segment lost 6 bases, leaving 4 bases of the junction unmatched. Here the CDR3 reads CASRTTSGGYNEQFF. The CDR3 bases are TGTGCCAGCAGAACCACTAGCGGGGGCTACAATGAGCAGTTCTTC.

This clone was seen a single time. V gene TRBV28 combines with J gene TRBJ1-2; TRBD1 might be the D (5 bases). The CDR3 spans 13 residues. Germline CDR1 and CDR2: MDHEN and SYDVKM. Trimming took off 3 bases at V and 7 bases at J, with 12 bases between the two ends. The chain's CDR3 is CASSFSGFRGYTF. CDR3 sequence (DNA): TGTGCCAGCAGTTTCTCAGGGTTTCGTGGCTACACCTTC.

The chain combines TRBV5-4 with TRBJ1-6; unclear D gene. Trimming stripped 2 bases from V and 8 bases from J, with 17 bases between. CDR1 SGHNT and CDR2 YYREEE come from the germline V gene (reference sequence). The CDR3 is made up of 16 amino acids. The CDR3 loop is CASSFGSPGGYSPLHF. CDR3 DNA: TGTGCCAGCAGCTTCGGATCACCCGGAGGGTATTCACCCCTCCACTTT.

V is TRBV5-1 and J is TRBJ2-1; TRBD1 matches at 8 bases. The CDR3 contains 15 residues. The junction had 8 bases not matched to a gene; V was cut back by 2 bases and J by 7 bases. The germline gives CDR1 SGHRS, CDR2 YFSETQ. The CDR3 DNA is TGCGCCAGCAGCTTAGGGACAGGTATTATGAATGAGCAGTTCTTC. The encoded protein is CASSLGTGIMNEQFF.

This rearrangement joins TRBV18 to TRBJ2-2; possibly TRBD1 for D (6 bases). The CDR3 length is 13 residues. The germline CDR1 and CDR2 sequences are KGHSH and LQKENI. V was pared by 1 base and J by 7 bases, with 7 bases between. The CDR3 spells CASSPQGDGELFF. In DNA form, the CDR3 reads TGTGCCAGCTCACCACAGGGGGACGGGGAGCTGTTTTTT. Based on the CDR3 plus reference TRBV18 and TRBJ2-2, the full variable domain is NAGVMQNPRHLVRRRGQEARLRCSPMKGHSHVYWYRQLPEEGLKFMVYLQKENIIDESGMPKERFSAEFPKEGPSILRIQQVVRGDSAAYFCASSPQGDGELFFGEGSRLTVL.

The CDR3 spells CASTLGGLTEAFF. The CDR3 nucleotides are TGTGCCAGTACTCTGGGGGGGCTGACTGAAGCTTTCTTT. This chain joins TRBV19 and TRBJ1-1; TRBD1 is a possible D gene (6 bases). Germline CDR1 and CDR2: LNHDA and SQIVND (reference sequence). The CDR3 runs to 13 residues. V lost 7 bases and J lost 5, with 14 bases in between. Drawing the rest from reference TRBV19 and TRBJ1-1, the complete variable domain is DGGITQSPKYLFRKEGQNVTLSCEQNLNHDAMYWYRQDPGQGLRLIYYSQIVNDFQKGDIAEGYSVSREKKESFPLTVTSAQKNPTAFYLCASTLGGLTEAFFGQGTRLTVV.

The CDR3 protein is CASSSRPGGNSPLHF. For the CDR3, the DNA is TGTGCCAGCAGCTCCCGGCCAGGGGGGAATTCACCCCTCCACTTT. This chain uses TRBV7-8 with TRBJ1-6, with TRBD1 matching 7 bases. V lost 4 bases, J lost 7 bases, and 7 bases stayed unmatched. Per the germline V gene, CDR1 is SGHVS and CDR2 is FQNEAQ. The CDR3 is 15 amino acids.

This chain uses TRBV15 with TRBJ2-3; weak D call: TRBD1 (6 bases). From germline, CDR1 is LNHNV and CDR2 YYDKDF (reference sequence). There are 15 residues in the CDR3. V was pared by 0 bases and J by 2 bases, with 9 bases between. The DNA of the CDR3 is TGTGCCACCAGCAGAGAGGACAGACCCACAGATACGCAGTATTTT. Encoded protein: CATSREDRPTDTQYF.

This chain links TRBV7-3 with TRBJ1-1; D is possibly TRBD1 (5 bases). This CDR3 region has 13 residues. Trimming took off 6 bases at V and 10 bases at J, with 18 bases between the two ends. Germline V gene lookup returns CDR1 SGHTA and CDR2 FQGTGA. The CDR3 loop is CASRGGEVERAFF. CDR3 bases: TGTGCCAGCAGGGGGGGGGAGGTCGAGAGAGCTTTCTTT.

The gene calls are TRBV7-2 and TRBJ2-7; TRBD2 agrees at 7 bases. Germline CDR1 and CDR2: SGHTA and FQGNSA. Trimming removed 5 bases from V and 3 bases from J; junction bases left unmatched: 10. CDR3 size: 15 residues. CDR3 region: CASSLTPTSSYEQYF. The DNA for the CDR3 is TGTGCCAGCAGCCTGACGCCGACTAGCAGCTACGAGCAGTACTTC.

The J gene is TRBJ2-7, the V gene TRBV7-9; TRBD2 agrees at 7 bases. CDR1 is SEHNR, CDR2 FQNEAQ, per germline (reference sequence). V gave up 5 bases and J gave up 2 bases; unmatched junction bases: 12. This CDR3 region has 16 residues. Here the CDR3 reads CASSPPWGGRTYEQYF. Here the CDR3 DNA reads TGTGCCAGCAGCCCCCCTTGGGGGGGGAGGACCTACGAGCAGTACTTC.

The J gene is TRBJ1-1, the V gene TRBV9, with D possibly being TRBD1 (5 bases). Germline V gene sequence: CDR1 SGDLS, CDR2 YYNGEE. This CDR3 is 14 amino acids long. With 2 bases removed from V and 1 base from J, the gap between germline ends came to 9 bases. The CDR3 is CASSVVTGNTEAFF. CDR3 DNA sequence: TGTGCCAGCAGCGTTGTTACAGGGAACACTGAAGCTTTCTTT.

The chain carries TRBV28 and TRBJ2-5, with 11 bases fitting TRBD2. The V and J ends lost 6 bases and 5 bases, in that order; junction bases with no gene match: 8. The germline V gene encodes CDR1 MDHEN and CDR2 SYDVKM. The CDR3 sequence is 15 residues long. The CDR3 is CASRPPSGGRETQYF. As DNA, the CDR3 is TGTGCCAGCAGACCGCCTAGCGGGGGGCGTGAGACCCAGTACTTC.

CDR3 bases: TGTGCCAGCAGCCACCCCGAGGGCGGGGGGGGGCGGCGAGAGCAGTTCTTC. Translation: CASSHPEGGGGRREQFF. The chain links TRBV4-2 to TRBJ2-1; 9 bases match TRBD2. Germline CDR1 LGHNA, CDR2 YNFKEQ. The V gene end was trimmed by 3 bases and the J gene end by 10 bases; junction bases not matched to a gene: 16. The CDR3 sequence is 17 residues long.

The chain is built from TRBV7-9 and TRBJ2-5; D might be TRBD2 (5 bases). This CDR3 is 17 amino acids long. V was trimmed by 1 base and J by 1 base, leaving 16 bases between them. CDR1 SEHNR and CDR2 FQNEAQ come from the germline V gene (reference sequence). The CDR3 region is CASSLVRSDPTQETQYF. In nucleotides, the CDR3 is TGTGCCAGCAGCTTAGTTCGTAGCGACCCCACCCAAGAGACCCAGTACTTC.

This clone was seen only a few times. The chain couples TRBV29-1 to TRBJ1-4, with D possibly matching TRBD1 (5 bases). CDR1 and CDR2 from the germline V gene are SQVTM and ANQGSEA. This CDR3 comprises 13 residues. V lost 4 bases, J lost 8 bases, and 14 bases lay in between. DNA of the CDR3: TGCAGCGTTGGACGGGGGATGGACGAAAAACTGTTTTTT. As protein: CSVGRGMDEKLFF.

This sequence joins TRBV7-6 and TRBJ1-1; D remains unclear. V shed 3 bases and J shed 6 bases, with 5 bases lying between them. Germline V gene lookup returns CDR1 SGHVS and CDR2 FNYEAQ. This CDR3 spans 11 amino acids. Written as DNA, the CDR3 is TGTGCCAGCAGCTTCGGAGCTGAAGCTTTCTTT. It translates to CASSFGAEAFF.

The chain carries TRBV11-2 and TRBJ1-5; tentative D call: TRBD1 (5 bases). Per germline, CDR1 SGHAT and CDR2 FQNNGV. Trimming shortened V by 5 bases and J by 8 bases, and 13 bases separated the two germline ends. There are 13 residues in the CDR3. Written as DNA, the CDR3 is TGTGCCAGCAGCCTAACAGGCTTGGAGCCCCAGCATTTT. It specifies CASSLTGLEPQHF.

This clone was counted a few times. The genes are TRBV7-6 and TRBJ2-6, with 9 bases identical to TRBD1. This CDR3 is built from 18 residues. Germline V gives CDR1 SGHVS, CDR2 FNYEAQ. V trimming: 5 bases; J trimming: 1 base; junction bases outside the gene matches: 9. CDR3 amino acids: CASSPTGQGVSGANVLTF. CDR3 DNA sequence: TGTGCCAGCAGCCCGACGGGACAGGGAGTTTCTGGGGCCAACGTCCTGACTTTC.

This chain uses TRBV19 with TRBJ2-3, with 7 nucleotides matching TRBD1. After removal of 10 bases from V and 2 bases from J, the junction contained 6 bases not matched to a gene. The CDR3 loop spans 13 amino acids. CDR1 is LNHDA and CDR2 is SQIVND in the germline V gene (reference sequence). CDR3 sequence: CATKDRDTDTQYF. The CDR3 nucleotides are TGTGCCACAAAAGACAGGGACACAGATACGCAGTATTTT.

The V gene is TRBV7-8, the J gene TRBJ1-2; tentatively, D is TRBD1 (5 bases). The V gene lost 1 base and the J gene lost 8 bases, with 14 bases spanning the gap. This CDR3 region has 14 residues. CDR1 and CDR2 (germline): SGHVS, FQNEAQ. The CDR3 reads CASSLVPPGYGYTF. The CDR3 bases are TGTGCCAGCAGCTTAGTTCCGCCAGGGTACGGCTACACCTTC.

The V gene is TRBV15, the J gene TRBJ2-7; 9 nucleotides agree with TRBD2. The CDR3 has 15 amino acids. In germline, CDR1 is LNHNV, CDR2 YYDKDF (reference sequence). With 5 bases clipped from V and 4 bases from J, the junction kept 9 bases outside the gene matches. This chain's CDR3 is CATSPRAGGQYEQYF. The CDR3 bases are TGTGCCACCAGCCCCCGTGCGGGGGGGCAGTACGAGCAGTACTTC. Complete variable domain (other parts from reference TRBV15 and TRBJ2-7): DAMVIQNPRYQVTQFGKPVTLSCSQTLNHNVMYWYQQKSSQAPKLLFHYYDKDFNNEADTPDNFQSRRPNTSFCFLDIRSPGLGDTAMYLCATSPRAGGQYEQYFGPGTRLTVT.

This clone was recorded once. The chain links TRBV2 to TRBJ2-5, with D perhaps TRBD1 (6 bases). The length of the CDR3 is 16 residues. Trimming removed 6 bases from V and 5 bases from J, with 22 bases in between. Per the germline V gene, CDR1 is SNHLY and CDR2 is FYNNEI. The CDR3 reads CASRLDVIGTTETQYF. In nucleotides, the CDR3 is TGTGCCAGCAGGCTCGATGTTATCGGGACAACCGAGACCCAGTACTTC.

The V gene is TRBV2, the J gene TRBJ1-1; 10 bases are shared with TRBD1. Trimming at V came to 6 bases and at J to 8 bases, leaving 6 bases not matched to a gene. Germline V gene lookup returns CDR1 SNHLY and CDR2 FYNNEI. CDR3 length: 13 residues. DNA for the CDR3: TGTGCCAGCAGCCGACAGGGGGCATACGAAGCTTTCTTT. It yields the protein CASSRQGAYEAFF.

The rearrangement joins TRBV4-3 to TRBJ1-3; TRBD1 might be the D (6 bases). The germline V gene has CDR1 LGHNA and CDR2 YSLEER. V was trimmed by 3 bases and J by 0 bases, leaving 9 bases between them. This CDR3 region has 15 residues. As DNA, the CDR3 is TGCGCCAGCAGCCAGGACAGCTTCTCTGGAAACACCATATATTTT. As protein: CASSQDSFSGNTIYF.

The rearrangement uses TRBV10-2 and TRBJ2-5, with D possibly being TRBD1 (6 bases). V lost 0 bases to trimming and J lost 8 bases, with 19 bases between them. The germline V gene encodes CDR1 WSHSY and CDR2 SAAADI. This CDR3 is built from 16 residues. CDR3 amino acids: CASSESPGTRSETQYF. CDR3 nucleotides: TGCGCCAGCAGTGAGTCCCCGGGGACAAGATCTGAAACCCAGTACTTC.